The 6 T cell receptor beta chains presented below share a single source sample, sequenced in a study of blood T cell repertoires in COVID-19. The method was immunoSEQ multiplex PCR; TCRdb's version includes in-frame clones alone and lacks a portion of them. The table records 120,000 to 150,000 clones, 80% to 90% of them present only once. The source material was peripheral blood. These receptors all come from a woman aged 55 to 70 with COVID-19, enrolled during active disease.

The DNA for the CDR3 is TGTGCCAGCCGAAAGGGCGGGGACAACACCGGGGAGCTGTTTTTT. It encodes CASRKGGDNTGELFF. The rearrangement joins TRBV6-5 to TRBJ2-2; D may be TRBD2 (6 bases). The V end lost 8 bases, the J end lost 2 bases, and 15 bases lay between the germline ends. The CDR3 is made up of 15 amino acids. CDR1 is MNHEY, CDR2 SVGAGI, per germline.

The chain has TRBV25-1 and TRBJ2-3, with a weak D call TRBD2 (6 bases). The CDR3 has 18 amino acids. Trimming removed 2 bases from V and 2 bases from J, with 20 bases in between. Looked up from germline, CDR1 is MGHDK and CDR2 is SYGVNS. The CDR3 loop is CASSELSSGRRDTDTQYF. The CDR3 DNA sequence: TGTGCCAGCAGTGAACTGTCTTCGGGGAGGAGGGACACAGATACGCAGTATTTT. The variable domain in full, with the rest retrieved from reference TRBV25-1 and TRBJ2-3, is EADIYQTPRYLVIGTGKKITLECSQTMGHDKMYWYQQDPGMELHLIHYSYGVNSTEKGDLSSESTVSRIRTEHFPLTLESARPSHTSQYLCASSELSSGRRDTDTQYFGPGTRLTVL.

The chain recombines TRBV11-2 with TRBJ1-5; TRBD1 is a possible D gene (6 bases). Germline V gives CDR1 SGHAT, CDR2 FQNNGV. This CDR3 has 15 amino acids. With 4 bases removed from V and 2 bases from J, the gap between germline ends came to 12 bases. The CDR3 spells CASSSGQPGNQPQHF. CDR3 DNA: TGTGCCAGCAGCTCGGGACAACCGGGCAATCAGCCCCAGCATTTT.

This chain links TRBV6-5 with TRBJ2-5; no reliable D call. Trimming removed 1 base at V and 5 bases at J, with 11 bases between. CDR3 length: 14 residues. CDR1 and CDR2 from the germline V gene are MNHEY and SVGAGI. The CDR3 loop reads CASSYLGAWETQYF. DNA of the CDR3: TGTGCCAGCAGTTACTTAGGAGCTTGGGAGACCCAGTACTTC.

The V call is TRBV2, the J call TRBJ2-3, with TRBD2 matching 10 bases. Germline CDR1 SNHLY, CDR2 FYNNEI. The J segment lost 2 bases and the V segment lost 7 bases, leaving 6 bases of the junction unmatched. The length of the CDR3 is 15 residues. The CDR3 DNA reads TGTGCCAGCACCCTAGCGGGGGTGCTCACAGATACGCAGTATTTT. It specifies CASTLAGVLTDTQYF.

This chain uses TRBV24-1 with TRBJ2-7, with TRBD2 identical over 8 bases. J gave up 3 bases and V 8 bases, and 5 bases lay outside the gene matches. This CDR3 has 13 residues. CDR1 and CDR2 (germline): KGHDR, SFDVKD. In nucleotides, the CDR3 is TGTGCCACCAACCGGGAGGGGGACTACGAGCAGTACTTC. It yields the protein CATNREGDYEQYF.